This T cell receptor beta chain was documented in a study of CD8+CD57+ T cells in acquired aplastic anemia. General study findings and limits: Controls and patients did not differ significantly in CD8+ Simpson's diversity.

About this clonotype itself: The target antigen is unknown.

By flow cytometry, patients selected for sequencing had shown an expansion of CD8+CD57+ cells. Profiling that covered TCR beta VDJ and CDR3 relied on genomic DNA as its template. TCRdb itself ran the reads through MiXCR, one entry per CDR3 protein. The sample includes approximately 470,000 distinct CDR3 sequences, roughly 34% of them seen just once. The junction had 12 bases not matched to a gene; V was cut back by 9 bases and J by 2 bases. The CDR3 runs 15 residues. Sequenced: sorted CD4+, CD8+, or CD8+CD57+ T cells (not recorded which) from PBMCs. The chain couples TRBV5-3 to TRBJ2-3; 7 nucleotides match TRBD1. TRBV5-3 carries the ORF label, with uncertain function. The clonotype comes from a human donor with aplastic anemia. DNA for the CDR3: TGTGCCACTCACGCAGGGGGATTGAACACAGATACGCAGTATTTT. It is translated as CATHAGGLNTDTQYF.